This paragraph covers one T cell receptor (beta chain) sequence. The J segment lost 9 bases and the V segment lost 5 bases, leaving 6 bases of the junction unmatched. The CDR3 is 14 amino acids. Germline loops: CDR1 MNHEY, CDR2 SVGEGT. Study processing details: How many nucleated cells were present was estimated from reference gene primer amplification. TCRdb's table, derived via immunoSEQ multiplex PCR, lists solely in-frame clones and lacks some. That table gives V, J and clone size, and the DNA gave D and trimming. The sample consists of roughly 150,000 clones, roughly 88% of them appearing once. This entry comes from a study of blood T cell repertoires in COVID-19.

This chain links TRBV6-2 or TRBV6-3 with TRBJ2-1, with 11 bases aligning to TRBD2. The sequencing input was peripheral blood. The sequence derives from a woman in her forties or fifties with acute or convalescent COVID-19. CDR3 loop: CASSLSGGAREQFF. Here the CDR3 DNA reads TGTGCCAGCAGTCTTAGCGGGGGGGCCCGTGAGCAGTTCTTC.